This T cell receptor beta chain was recovered during a study of T-cell reconstitution after alpha-beta-depleted transplantation in children (dated by TCRdb to about 2016). Looking at the study overall: Using TCR repertoire profiling, the study quantitatively followed how T-cell immune reconstitution unfolded in children after TCRalphabeta/CD19-depleted allogeneic hematopoietic cell transplantation.

Study-level results and caveats: Over subsequent months, a decline in hyperexpanded clone frequencies was noted, and after one year, T-cell counts and TCRbeta diversity were mostly ascribed to newly produced T cells. About two months after transplant, the apparently early recovery of alphabetaT-cell counts reportedly depended on just several hundred clones that had expanded rapidly and came from non-depleted graft cells. The high TCRbeta diversity at day 60 in some patients was ascribed to recipient T cells and intrathymic progenitors that had survived conditioning.

Per the publication, the treatment or condition label means: allogeneic hematopoietic cell transplantation with graft depleted of TCRalphabeta T cells and CD19 B cells. The children who served as transplant recipients had been given grafts of TCRalphabeta/CD19-depleted allogeneic hematopoietic cells. Reading the germline V gene gives CDR1 SGHRS and CDR2 YFSETQ. Compared with germline, V lacks 1 base and J lacks 2 bases; bases without a gene match: 4. Spanning cysteine to phenylalanine, the CDR3 consists of 15 amino acids. The only DNA kept is the CDR3, 45 bases in frame from the first base. The library was prepared using PCR. The sequencer listed for this sample is Illumina HiSeq 2500. TCR library preparation used molecular barcoding, with unique molecular identifiers applied to normalize quantification of the TCRbeta repertoire. Using fastp trimming at Q25 and MiXCR clonotype assembly, TCRdb reanalyzed the public sequencing data and kept in-frame beta chains. Rows with one shared CDR3 protein collapse into an entry with the most common genes and DNA. For this sample there are about 290,000 distinct CDR3 sequences; about 9.5% appear just once. The leading ten clones occupy 7% to 9.5% of the sample.

Points on this clonotype: Its binding antigen is unknown. Base qualities are not at hand, and no much larger clone is one base apart.

The specimen comprised PBMCs, sampled before TCRalphabeta/CD19-depleted stem cell transplant. The TCR was taken from a boy younger than two with acute myeloid leukemia, due to receive a stem cell transplant. The sequence links TRBV5-1 to TRBJ2-5; 8 bases in between match TRBD2. The nucleotide sequence reads as follows: TGCGCCAGCAGCTTGACGGGGGGGCGTCAAGAGACCCAGTACTTC. It codes for CASSLTGGRQETQYF.